This is a list of T cell receptor beta chains from one sample in a study of T cells after yellow fever vaccination. TCRdb re-called the 5' RACE reads with MiXCR, one entry per CDR3 protein. This table has approximately 510,000 distinct CDR3 sequences, about a fifth appearing once. The input for sequencing was PBMCs, taken roughly 20 days after the first yellow fever vaccination. Receptors were obtained from a man aged 18 to 29 who received the YFV17D yellow fever vaccine. Both conserved end residues are part of each CDR3. A D gene is named only where the DNA matches it firmly. Size is stated for part of the rows, as once, few or many counts, or as a class when the clone is expanded.

d_call	cdr3_length	j_call	clone_size	v_call	cdr3_nt	cdr3_aa
.	17	TRBJ2-6	.	TRBV2	TGTGCCTACACAACCGGGACACCTATCTCTGGGGCCAACGTCCTGACTTTC	CAYTTGTPISGANVLTF
TRBD2	14	TRBJ2-2	few	TRBV20-1	TGCAGTGCTAGAGTTCTAGCGGGTACCGGGGAGCTGTTTTTT	CSARVLAGTGELFF
.	14	TRBJ2-1	.	TRBV20-1	TGCAGTGCCGGCTCGGGTCTGACGGACAATGAGCAGTTCTTC	CSAGSGLTDNEQFF
TRBD1	14	TRBJ1-5	many	TRBV6-5	TGTGCCAGCAGTAGGGGGCAAAGCAATCAGCCCCAGCATTTT	CASSRGQSNQPQHF
TRBD1	14	TRBJ1-6	.	TRBV7-3	TGTGCCAGCAGCATCACAGGGGACATTCCACCCCTCCACTTT	CASSITGDIPPLHF
.	16	TRBJ2-2	few	TRBV5-1	TGCGCCAGCAGCTTGGACAGGGTCCCAGACACCGGGGAGCTGTTTTTT	CASSLDRVPDTGELFF
.	15	TRBJ1-1	.	TRBV6-5	TGTGCCAGCAGTTACTCGAACGGGATCAACACTGAAGCTTTCTTT	CASSYSNGINTEAFF
TRBD1	13	TRBJ1-2	.	TRBV6-1	TGTGCCAGCAGTGAACCGACAGGGATCGGCTACACCTTC	CASSEPTGIGYTF
.	13	TRBJ1-5	.	TRBV12-3/TRBV12-4	TGTGCCAGCAGCATGCTGGGGGGTCAGCCCCAGCATTTT	CASSMLGGQPQHF
.	14	TRBJ2-7	few	TRBV12-3/TRBV12-4	TGTGCCAGCAGTTTGCGATTTTCCGTTTACGAGCAGTACTTC	CASSLRFSVYEQYF
.	15	TRBJ1-1	many	TRBV7-3	TGTGCCAGCAGCTTAATGCCTGACGGGGACACTGAAGCTTTCTTT	CASSLMPDGDTEAFF
.	20	TRBJ2-2	few	TRBV11-2	TGTGCCAGCAGCTTAGTCTCCATCAGCTCCGTGGGTACTTACACCGGGGAGCTGTTTTTT	CASSLVSISSVGTYTGELFF
.	12	TRBJ2-1	.	TRBV29-1	TGCAGCGTTGACGACGACAGGGAGGGTCAGTTCTTC	CSVDDDREGQFF
.	15	TRBJ2-2	.	TRBV7-2	TGTGCCAGCAGCTTTTATTTAGCGAGCACCGGGGAGCTGTTTTTT	CASSFYLASTGELFF
.	13	TRBJ2-1	few	TRBV11-2	TGTGCCAGCTGTGAGGGGATCGGGGATGAGCAGTTCTTC	CASCEGIGDEQFF
TRBD1	14	TRBJ2-2	few	TRBV12-3/TRBV12-4	TGTGCCAGCACCCAGGGGGTGAACACCGGGGAGCTGTTTTTT	CASTQGVNTGELFF
TRBD1	16	TRBJ1-2	few	TRBV12-3/TRBV12-4	TGTGCCAGCAGTTTCTTCCTGACAGGGTCTAACTATGGCTACACCTTC	CASSFFLTGSNYGYTF
.	15	TRBJ2-3	.	TRBV7-6	TGTGCCAGCAGCTTCGACGGGGGCCGAGCAGATACGCAGTATTTT	CASSFDGGRADTQYF
.	17	TRBJ1-1	.	TRBV19	TGTGCCAGTAGCTCCTATCCTCCCCAGGGGATCTGGGCTGAAGCTTTCTTT	CASSSYPPQGIWAEAFF
.	15	TRBJ1-5	.	TRBV4-1	TGCGCCAGCAGCACAGAGGGGTCGAGCAATCAGCCCCAGCATTTT	CASSTEGSSNQPQHF
.	14	TRBJ2-7	.	TRBV5-6	TGTGCCAGCAGCCTCCGGGGACGGTCTTACGAGCAGTACTTC	CASSLRGRSYEQYF
.	15	TRBJ1-1	few	TRBV5-1	TGCGCCAGCAGCTTGGAGGACGGATTAAACACTGAAGCTTTCTTT	CASSLEDGLNTEAFF
TRBD2	16	TRBJ2-2	few	TRBV7-6	TGTGCCAGCAAGGCCGGCGGGGGGACAAACACCGGGGAGCTGTTTTTT	CASKAGGGTNTGELFF
.	13	TRBJ1-1	few	TRBV5-1	TGCGCCAGCAGGAATCTAGGGGGAACTGAAGCTTTCTTT	CASRNLGGTEAFF
.	15	TRBJ2-2	.	TRBV5-1	TGCGCCAGCAGCTTTCAGCGGACCTTCACCGGGGAGCTGTTTTTT	CASSFQRTFTGELFF
.	14	TRBJ2-4	few	TRBV18	TGTGCCAGCTCACCACAGATGGATCTGGACATTCAGTACTTC	CASSPQMDLDIQYF
.	15	TRBJ2-2	.	TRBV6-5	TGTGCCAGCAGTTACTTAGCAACAGGGACCGGGGAGCTGTTTTTT	CASSYLATGTGELFF
TRBD1	14	TRBJ2-7	many	TRBV20-1	TGCAGTGCTAGCCCGACAGGGGCCCCGGGCGAGCAGTACTTC	CSASPTGAPGEQYF
.	13	TRBJ2-7	few	TRBV11-2	TGTGCCAGCAGCTTAGATCCGAGGGTCGAGCAGTACTTC	CASSLDPRVEQYF
.	11	TRBJ1-4	few	TRBV29-1	TGCAGCGTTGTGCAGGCAGAAAAACTGTTTTTT	CSVVQAEKLFF
.	12	TRBJ2-7	.	TRBV12-3/TRBV12-4	TGTGCCAGCAGCCGGGGCGGCCACGAGCAGTACTTC	CASSRGGHEQYF
TRBD2	16	TRBJ2-1	.	TRBV27	TGTGCCAGCAGTTTATCCGGCGGGGGGGCTAGCTATGAGCAGTTCTTC	CASSLSGGGASYEQFF
.	15	TRBJ2-3	few	TRBV12-3/TRBV12-4	TGTGCCAGCACCCAAGGGGTTACTAGCACAGATACGCAGTATTTT	CASTQGVTSTDTQYF
.	15	TRBJ2-5	.	TRBV6-2/TRBV6-3	TGTGCCAGCAGTTACGATGACGGCGGTGGACAGACCCAGTACTTC	CASSYDDGGGQTQYF
TRBD1	14	TRBJ2-2	.	TRBV12-3/TRBV12-4	TGTGCCAGCAGTTTTCAGGGGGCCACCGGGGAGCTGTTTTTT	CASSFQGATGELFF
TRBD1	15	TRBJ2-5	few	TRBV5-1	TGCGCCAGCAGCCCCGGGACAGGGCGATGGGAGACCCAGTACTTC	CASSPGTGRWETQYF
.	14	TRBJ2-3	.	TRBV7-3	TGTGCCAGCAGCTCGGTGTCTTGGGGCGGTACGCAGTATTTT	CASSSVSWGGTQYF
.	15	TRBJ2-5	.	TRBV21-1	TGTGCCATCCCGTCGGCGGGGGGAAGGCAAGAGACCCAGTACTTC	CAIPSAGGRQETQYF
.	14	TRBJ1-6	.	TRBV12-3/TRBV12-4	TGTGCCAGCAGTTCCAGGGGTGTTGATTCACCCCTCCACTTT	CASSSRGVDSPLHF